This T cell receptor beta chain is drawn from a study of cytomegalovirus exposure and HLA in healthy donors. This clone was recorded a few times. Antigen specificity is unknown. CDR1 and CDR2 from the germline V gene are SGHAT and FQNNGV. The CDR3 has 17 residues. Trimming took 1 base from V and 1 from J, leaving 17 bases between them. Findings of the study overall: A later analysis found that most CMV-associated TCR beta chains appeared HLA-restricted. The Asian-associated ancestry cluster reportedly had fewer N-insertions than the approximately 670-donor mean in a later analysis. In an earlier analysis, about 87% or about 30%: the productive usage of most TCR beta V segments.

This PCR relied on a set of 60 Vbeta primers and 13 Jbeta primers. The protocol was immunoSEQ multiplex PCR, while the TCRdb copy is restricted to in-frame clones and leaves out a portion. This sample carries 100,000 to 150,000 clones, approximately 83% of them seen once, and the ten largest clones take 3.6%. The receptor's source is a woman between 40 and 55 years old in good health and CMV-seropositive. The chain recombines TRBV11-2 with TRBJ2-7, with D perhaps TRBD2 (6 bases). The sequenced sample consisted of PBMCs. CDR3 residues: CASSLVRGGRSSYEQYF. The CDR3, as DNA: TGTGCCAGCAGCTTAGTGCGGGGCGGCCGGTCGTCCTACGAGCAGTACTTC.